This paragraph covers one TCR beta chain sequence. Trimming removed 1 base from V and 5 bases from J, with 12 bases in between. From germline, CDR1 is SQVTM and CDR2 ANQGSEA. CDR3 length: 14 amino acids. This entry comes from a study of blood T cells in healthy people across ages. The use of a sample-barcoded 5' primer and a J-beta primer mix characterized a second PCR of roughly 6 to 11 cycles. MiXCR, run by TCRdb on the 5' RACE reads, gives a single entry per CDR3 protein. Of over a million distinct CDR3 sequences detected, approximately 26% appear once; the ten largest clones hold about 0.69%. The same data also went into a second study, on T cells of mothers and their children. That report notes: Several children, together with their three healthy Caucasian mothers, made up the donors. Around 3.2 million TCR beta reads per child versus over 9.5 million per mother.

The source material was blood. The genes are TRBV29-1 and TRBJ2-1; D is possibly TRBD2 (5 bases). The TCR sequence derives from a girl between 2 and 10 years old in good health. This CDR3 is CSVEGTLGDNEQFF. The DNA for the CDR3 is TGCAGCGTTGAAGGGACCTTGGGAGACAATGAGCAGTTCTTC.